This entry features one T cell receptor beta chain sequence. The antigen is unknown. Investigators reverse transcribed all isolated RNA, so they sequenced expressed TCRB transcripts. Data came from immunoSEQ multiplex PCR; TCRdb stores just in-frame clones and leaves some out. The data show 240,000 or so clones, about a fifth seen once. One heparinised blood draw averaging roughly 120 mL was given by each donor. Populations obtained by sorting all exceeded 95% purity. The data stem from a study of beta chain features in type 1 diabetes. Study outcomes and limitations: The study found that naive, central memory and Treg TCRB repertoires appeared more similar in patients than in healthy donors. Across all four CD4+ subsets, people with type 1 diabetes showed modestly shorter TCRB CDR3s. With patients and controls alike, PCR might favor shorter templates to an equal degree.

This CDR3 region has 14 residues. Germline CDR1 and CDR2: MNHEY and SMNVEV (reference sequence). The V end lost 4 bases, the J end lost 0 bases, and 7 bases lay between the germline ends. The receptor comes from a woman in her forties with type 1 diabetes. The chain is built from TRBV27 and TRBJ2-1; no definite D call. Input material: naive CD4+ T cells from blood. The CDR3, as DNA: TGTGCCAGCAGTTCCCCCCGCTCCTACAATGAGCAGTTCTTC. This sequence encodes CASSSPRSYNEQFF.